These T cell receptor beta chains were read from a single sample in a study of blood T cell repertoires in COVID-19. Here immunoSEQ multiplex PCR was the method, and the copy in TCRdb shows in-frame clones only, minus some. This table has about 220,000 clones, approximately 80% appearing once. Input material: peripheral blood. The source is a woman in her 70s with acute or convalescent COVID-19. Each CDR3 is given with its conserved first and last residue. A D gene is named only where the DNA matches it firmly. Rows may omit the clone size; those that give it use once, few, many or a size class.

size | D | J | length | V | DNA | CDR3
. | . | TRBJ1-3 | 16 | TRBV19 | TGTGCCAGTAGTATGGGGGCACAGGCCTCTGGAAACACCATATATTTT | CASSMGAQASGNTIYF
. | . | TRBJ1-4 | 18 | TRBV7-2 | TGTGCCAGCAGCTTAAAACCCCTATCTGTAGTGCCTAATGAAAAACTGTTTTTT | CASSLKPLSVVPNEKLFF
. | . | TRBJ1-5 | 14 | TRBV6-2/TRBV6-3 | TGTGCCAGCAGTTACCTCCGGAGCAATCAGCCCCAGCATTTT | CASSYLRSNQPQHF
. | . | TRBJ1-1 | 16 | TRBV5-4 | TGTGCCAGCAGCTTGTCCATGATCACGCGGAACACTGAAGCTTTCTTT | CASSLSMITRNTEAFF
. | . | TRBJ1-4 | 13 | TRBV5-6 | TGTGCCAGCAGCCGGCCAGGGATTGAAAAACTGTTTTTT | CASSRPGIEKLFF
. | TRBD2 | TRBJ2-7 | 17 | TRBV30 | TGTGCCTGGAGAGCGGGACTAGCGGGGGGGACCTACTACGAGCAGTACTTC | CAWRAGLAGGTYYEQYF
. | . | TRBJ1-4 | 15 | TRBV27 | TGTGCCAGCAGTTACCACAGGGAAGTTACTGAAAAACTGTTTTTT | CASSYHREVTEKLFF
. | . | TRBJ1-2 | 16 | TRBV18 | TGTGCCAGCTCACCTTTTACAGGCGGAACTAACTATGGCTACACCTTC | CASSPFTGGTNYGYTF
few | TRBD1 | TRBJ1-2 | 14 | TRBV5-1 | TGCGCCAGCAGCTCGGACAGGGTATCCTATGGCTACACCTTC | CASSSDRVSYGYTF
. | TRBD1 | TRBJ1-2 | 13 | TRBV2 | TGTGCCAGCAGGACAGGGGGTGAATATGGCTACACCTTC | CASRTGGEYGYTF
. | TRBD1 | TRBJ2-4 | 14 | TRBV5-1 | TGCGCCAGCAGCCCGGACAGGGGACGGGGCATTCAGTACTTC | CASSPDRGRGIQYF
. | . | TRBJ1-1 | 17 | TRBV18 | TGTGCCAGCTCACCAGAGACAGAGATTAAATCGAACACTGAAGCTTTCTTT | CASSPETEIKSNTEAFF
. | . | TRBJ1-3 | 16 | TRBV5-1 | TGCGCCAGCAGCTTGAGCCCCGCGGCCTCTGGAAACACCATATATTTT | CASSLSPAASGNTIYF
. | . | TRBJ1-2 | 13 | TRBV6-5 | TGTGCCACATGTGCTCGGCAGGGAAGTGGCTACACCTTC | CATCARQGSGYTF
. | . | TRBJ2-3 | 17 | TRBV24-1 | TGTGCCACCAGTAGGAGCGGACTTAGGTATAGCACAGATACGCAGTATTTT | CATSRSGLRYSTDTQYF
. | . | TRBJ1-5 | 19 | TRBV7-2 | TGTGCCAGCAGCTTAGCGGAGTGGTCAGGGCGGTATAGCAATCAGCCCCAGCATTTT | CASSLAEWSGRYSNQPQHF
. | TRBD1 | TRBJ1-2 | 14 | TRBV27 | TGTGCCAGCGGCCCTACAGGGGGTATCTATGGCTACACCTTC | CASGPTGGIYGYTF
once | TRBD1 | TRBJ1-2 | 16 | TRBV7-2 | TGTGCCAGCAGCTTCCGGACAGGGGGGAAGAACTATGGCTACACCTTC | CASSFRTGGKNYGYTF
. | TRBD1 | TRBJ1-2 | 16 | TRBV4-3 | TGCGCCAGCAGCCAAGATGTGGCAGGGGGCATCTATGGCTACACCTTC | CASSQDVAGGIYGYTF
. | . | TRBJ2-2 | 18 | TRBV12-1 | TGTGCCAGCAGCTTTGGGTCCCGGGACAGGGGGCAGGCCGGGGAGCTGTTTTTT | CASSFGSRDRGQAGELFF
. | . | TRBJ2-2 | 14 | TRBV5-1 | TGCGCCAGCAGGGGCCCATGGGACACCGGGGAGCTGTTTTTT | CASRGPWDTGELFF
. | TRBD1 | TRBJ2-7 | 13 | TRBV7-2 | TGTGCCAGCAGTCGACAGGGGACCTACGAGCAGTACTTC | CASSRQGTYEQYF
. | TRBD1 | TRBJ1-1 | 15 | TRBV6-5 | TGTGCCAGCAGTTACTCGGGACAGGCGAACACTGAAGCTTTCTTT | CASSYSGQANTEAFF
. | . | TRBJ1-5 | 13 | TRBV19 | TGTGCCAGTAGTCCCGACTCCAATCAGCCCCAGCATTTT | CASSPDSNQPQHF
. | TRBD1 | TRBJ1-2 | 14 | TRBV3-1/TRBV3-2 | TGTGCCAGCAGCCGAGGACAGGCCAACTATGGCTACACCTTC | CASSRGQANYGYTF
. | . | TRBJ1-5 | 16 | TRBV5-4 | TGTGCCAGCAGCTTGGGCGGCAGCCGTAGCAATCAGCCCCAGCATTTT | CASSLGGSRSNQPQHF
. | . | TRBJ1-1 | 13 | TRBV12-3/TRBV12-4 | TGTGCCAGCAGTTTGAGGGTTGTGACTGAAGCTTTCTTT | CASSLRVVTEAFF
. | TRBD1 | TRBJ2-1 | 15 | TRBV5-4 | TGTGCCAGCAGCCCCAGGGACAGGTCCTACAATGAGCAGTTCTTC | CASSPRDRSYNEQFF
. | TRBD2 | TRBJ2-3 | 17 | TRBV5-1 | TGCGCCAGCAGCCTGACTAGCGGAGGGTCTAGCACAGATACGCAGTATTTT | CASSLTSGGSSTDTQYF